Described below is a single T cell receptor beta chain sequence and its context. The time point here: baseline, week 1 (first vaccination visit). The treatment is: pre-vaccination baseline after standard-of-care therapy. The germline V and J ends were trimmed by 0 bases and 9 bases, with 7 bases remaining between them. Germline CDR1 and CDR2: SGDLS and YYNGEE. CDR3 length: 12 amino acids. Assay: immunoSEQ multiplex PCR; the TCRdb copy retains only in-frame clones and omits some. The sample shows about 92,000 clones, 83% of them seen only once. This record belongs to a study of a mutant IDH1 vaccine in newly diagnosed glioma.

Here the sequenced sample was PBMCs, taken from a glioma patient treated with radiotherapy, temozolomide or both. This TCR was recovered from a woman between 45 and 60 years old with glioma. V gene TRBV9 combines with J gene TRBJ2-1; D is unclear. Written as DNA, the CDR3 is TGTGCCAGCAGCGTAGTTCTGGGTGAGCAGTTCTTC. Its protein is CASSVVLGEQFF.